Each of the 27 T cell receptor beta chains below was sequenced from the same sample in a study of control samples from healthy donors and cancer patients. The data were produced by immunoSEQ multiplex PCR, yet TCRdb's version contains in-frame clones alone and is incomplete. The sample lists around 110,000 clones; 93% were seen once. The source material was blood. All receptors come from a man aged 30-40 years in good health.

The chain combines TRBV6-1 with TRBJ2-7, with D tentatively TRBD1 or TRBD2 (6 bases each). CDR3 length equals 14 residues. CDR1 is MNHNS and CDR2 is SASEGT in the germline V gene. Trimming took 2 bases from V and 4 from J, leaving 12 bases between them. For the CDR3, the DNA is TGTGCCAGCAGTGAATGGGGGGCTGGGTACGAGCAGTACTTC. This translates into CASSEWGAGYEQYF.

CDR3 nucleotides: TGCAGCGCATTACAGGGGGCAAATGGCTACACCTTC. This gives the protein CSALQGANGYTF. The V call is TRBV29-1, the J call TRBJ1-2; 9 nucleotides line up with TRBD1. V dropped 7 bases and J dropped 6; count of bases not matched to a gene: 6. This CDR3 region has 12 residues. Germline CDR1 is SQVTM and CDR2 is ANQGSEA.

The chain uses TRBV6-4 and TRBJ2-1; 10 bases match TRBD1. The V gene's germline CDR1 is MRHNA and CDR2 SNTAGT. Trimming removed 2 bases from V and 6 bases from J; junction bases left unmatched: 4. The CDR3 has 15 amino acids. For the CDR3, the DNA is TGTGCCAGCAGTGACGGGACAGGGGTTCCCAATGAGCAGTTCTTC. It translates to CASSDGTGVPNEQFF.

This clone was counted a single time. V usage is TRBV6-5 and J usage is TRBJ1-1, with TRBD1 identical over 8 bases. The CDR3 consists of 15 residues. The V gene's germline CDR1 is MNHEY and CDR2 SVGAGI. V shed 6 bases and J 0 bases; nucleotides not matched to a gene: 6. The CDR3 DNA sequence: TGTGCCAGCAGGGGGACAGGAGGGATGAACACTGAAGCTTTCTTT. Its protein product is CASRGTGGMNTEAFF.

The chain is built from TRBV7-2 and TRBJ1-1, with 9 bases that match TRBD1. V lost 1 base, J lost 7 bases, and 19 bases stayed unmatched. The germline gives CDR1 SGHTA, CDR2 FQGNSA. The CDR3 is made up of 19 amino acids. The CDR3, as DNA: TGTGCCAGCAGCTTAGATCCACCGTCGGGACAGGGTTTTTCAGGTGAAGCTTTCTTT. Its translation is CASSLDPPSGQGFSGEAFF.

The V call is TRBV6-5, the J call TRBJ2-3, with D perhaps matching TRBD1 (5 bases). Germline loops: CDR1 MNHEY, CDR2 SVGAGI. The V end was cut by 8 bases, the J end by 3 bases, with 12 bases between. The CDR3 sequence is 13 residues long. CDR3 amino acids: CASDRVATDTQYF. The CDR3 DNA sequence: TGTGCCAGCGACAGAGTGGCGACAGATACGCAGTATTTT.

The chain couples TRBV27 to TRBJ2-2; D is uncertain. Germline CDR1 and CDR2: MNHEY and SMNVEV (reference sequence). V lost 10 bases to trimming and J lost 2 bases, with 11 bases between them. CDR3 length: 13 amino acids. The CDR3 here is CAISATNTGELFF. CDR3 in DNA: TGTGCCATCTCCGCAACCAACACCGGGGAGCTGTTTTTT.

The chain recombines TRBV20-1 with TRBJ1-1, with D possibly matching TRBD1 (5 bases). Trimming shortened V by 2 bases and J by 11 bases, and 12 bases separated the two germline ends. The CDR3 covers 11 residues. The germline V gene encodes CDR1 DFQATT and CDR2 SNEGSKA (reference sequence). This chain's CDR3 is CSARLGTYAFF. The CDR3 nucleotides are TGCAGTGCTAGACTAGGGACGTACGCTTTCTTT.

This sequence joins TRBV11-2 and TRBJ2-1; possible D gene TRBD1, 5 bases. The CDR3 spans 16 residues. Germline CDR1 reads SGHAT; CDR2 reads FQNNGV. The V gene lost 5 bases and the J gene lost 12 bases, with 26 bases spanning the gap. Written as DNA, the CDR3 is TGTGCCAGCAGCCCACATTTCGCGGAGTCAGAAGGGGTGCAGTTCTTC. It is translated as CASSPHFAESEGVQFF.

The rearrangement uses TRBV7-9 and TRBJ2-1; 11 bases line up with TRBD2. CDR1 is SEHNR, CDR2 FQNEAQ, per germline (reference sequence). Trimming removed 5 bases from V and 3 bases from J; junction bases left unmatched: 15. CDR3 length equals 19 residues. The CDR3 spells CASSLPATSGVTSYNEQFF. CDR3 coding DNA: TGTGCCAGCAGCCTACCCGCGACTAGCGGGGTTACCAGCTACAATGAGCAGTTCTTC.

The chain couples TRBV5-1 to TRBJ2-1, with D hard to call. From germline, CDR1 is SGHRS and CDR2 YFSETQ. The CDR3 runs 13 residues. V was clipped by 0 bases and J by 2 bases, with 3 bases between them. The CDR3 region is CASSLEPYNEQFF. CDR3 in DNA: TGCGCCAGCAGCTTGGAACCCTACAATGAGCAGTTCTTC.

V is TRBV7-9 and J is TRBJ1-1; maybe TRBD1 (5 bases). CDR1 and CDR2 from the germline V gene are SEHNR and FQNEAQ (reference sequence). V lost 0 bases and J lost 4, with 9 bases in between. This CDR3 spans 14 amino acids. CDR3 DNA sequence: TGTGCCAGCAGCTTAGCCGGGGCCCCCACTGAAGCTTTCTTT. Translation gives CASSLAGAPTEAFF.

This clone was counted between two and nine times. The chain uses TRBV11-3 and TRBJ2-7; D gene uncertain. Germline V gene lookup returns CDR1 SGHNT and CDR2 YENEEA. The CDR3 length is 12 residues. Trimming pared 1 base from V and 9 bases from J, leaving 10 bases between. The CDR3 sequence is CASSLATNRQYV. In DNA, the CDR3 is TGTGCCAGCAGCTTAGCGACCAACAGGCAGTACGTC.

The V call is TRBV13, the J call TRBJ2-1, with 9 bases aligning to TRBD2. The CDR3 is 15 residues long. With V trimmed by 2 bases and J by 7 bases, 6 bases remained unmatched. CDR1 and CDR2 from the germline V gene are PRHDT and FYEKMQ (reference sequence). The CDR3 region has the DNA TGTGCCAGCAGCTTACTCGAGCGGGGGGAGAATGAGCAGTTCTTC. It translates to CASSLLERGENEQFF. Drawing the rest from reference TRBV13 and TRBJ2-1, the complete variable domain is AAGVIQSPRHLIKEKRETATLKCYPIPRHDTVYWYQQGPGQDPQFLISFYEKMQSDKGSIPDRFSAQQFSDYHSELNMSSLELGDSALYFCASSLLERGENEQFFGPGTRLTVL.

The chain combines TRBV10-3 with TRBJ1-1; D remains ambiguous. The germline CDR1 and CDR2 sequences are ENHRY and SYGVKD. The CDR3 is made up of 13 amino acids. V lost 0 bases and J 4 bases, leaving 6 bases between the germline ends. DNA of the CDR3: TGTGCCATCAGTGAGTCCCGGGTCACTGAAGCTTTCTTT. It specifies CAISESRVTEAFF.

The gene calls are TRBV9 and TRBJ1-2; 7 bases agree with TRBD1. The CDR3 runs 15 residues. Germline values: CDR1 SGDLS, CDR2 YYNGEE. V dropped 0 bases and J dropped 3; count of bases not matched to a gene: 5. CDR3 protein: CASSVDPGGDYGYTF. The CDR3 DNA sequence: TGTGCCAGCAGCGTAGACCCAGGGGGGGACTATGGCTACACCTTC.

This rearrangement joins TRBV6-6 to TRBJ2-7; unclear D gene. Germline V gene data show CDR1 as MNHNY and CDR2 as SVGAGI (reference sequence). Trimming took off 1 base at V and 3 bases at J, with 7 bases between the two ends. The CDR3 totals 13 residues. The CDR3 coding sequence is TGTGCCAGCAGTTACTTGGGCTACTACGAGCAGTACTTC. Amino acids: CASSYLGYYEQYF.

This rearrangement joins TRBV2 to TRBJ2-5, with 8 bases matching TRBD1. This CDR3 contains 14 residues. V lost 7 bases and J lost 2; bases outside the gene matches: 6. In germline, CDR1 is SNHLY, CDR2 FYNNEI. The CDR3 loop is CASKVGTGQETQYF. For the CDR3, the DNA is TGTGCCAGCAAAGTTGGGACAGGACAAGAGACCCAGTACTTC.

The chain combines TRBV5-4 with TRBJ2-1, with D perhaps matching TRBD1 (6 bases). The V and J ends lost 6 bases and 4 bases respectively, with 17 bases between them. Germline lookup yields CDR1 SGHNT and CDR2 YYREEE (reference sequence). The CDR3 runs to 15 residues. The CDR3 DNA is TGTGCCAGCACCTCCGACCGGGACAATTACAATGAGCAGTTCTTC. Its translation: CASTSDRDNYNEQFF.

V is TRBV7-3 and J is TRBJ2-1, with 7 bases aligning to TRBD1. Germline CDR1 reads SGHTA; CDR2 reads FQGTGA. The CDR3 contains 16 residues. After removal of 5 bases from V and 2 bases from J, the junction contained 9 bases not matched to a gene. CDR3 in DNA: TGTGCCAGCAGCCCCGACCCGACAGGGACCTACAATGAGCAGTTCTTC. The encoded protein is CASSPDPTGTYNEQFF.

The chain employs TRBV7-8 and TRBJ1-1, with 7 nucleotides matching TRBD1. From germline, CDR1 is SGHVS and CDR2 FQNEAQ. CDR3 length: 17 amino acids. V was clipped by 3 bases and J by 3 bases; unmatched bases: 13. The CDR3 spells CASSLTGYREGDTEAFF. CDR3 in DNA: TGTGCCAGCAGCTTGACAGGGTATCGGGAGGGGGACACTGAAGCTTTCTTT. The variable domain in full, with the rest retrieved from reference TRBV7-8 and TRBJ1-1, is GAGVSQSPRYKVAKRGQDVALRCDPISGHVSLFWYQQALGQGPEFLTYFQNEAQLDKSGLPSDRFFAERPEGSVSTLKIQRTQQEDSAVYLCASSLTGYREGDTEAFFGQGTRLTVV.

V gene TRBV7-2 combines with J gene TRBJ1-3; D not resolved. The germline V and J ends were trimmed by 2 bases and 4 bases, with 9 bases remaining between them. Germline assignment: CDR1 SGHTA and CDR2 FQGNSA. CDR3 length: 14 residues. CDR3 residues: CASSLRTLGNTIYF. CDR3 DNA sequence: TGTGCCAGCAGCTTACGAACACTAGGAAACACCATATATTTT.

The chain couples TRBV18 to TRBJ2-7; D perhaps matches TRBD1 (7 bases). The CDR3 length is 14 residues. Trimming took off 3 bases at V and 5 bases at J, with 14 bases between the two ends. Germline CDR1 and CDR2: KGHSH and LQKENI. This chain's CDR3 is CASSPPTGRHEQYF. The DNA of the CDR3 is TGTGCCAGCTCACCCCCGACAGGGAGGCACGAGCAGTACTTC.

The CDR3 spells CAISDLEGGNYGYTF. The CDR3 DNA sequence: TGTGCCATCAGTGATTTGGAAGGGGGCAACTATGGCTACACCTTC. The rearrangement uses TRBV10-3 and TRBJ1-2, with 7 positions matching TRBD1. CDR1 and CDR2 (germline): ENHRY, SYGVKD. The CDR3 spans 15 residues. V was clipped by 3 bases and J by 2 bases; unmatched bases: 6.

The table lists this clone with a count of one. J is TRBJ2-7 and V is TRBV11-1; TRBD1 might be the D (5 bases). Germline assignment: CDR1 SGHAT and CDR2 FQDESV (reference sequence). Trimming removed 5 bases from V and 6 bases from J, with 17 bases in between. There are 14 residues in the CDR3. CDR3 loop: CASSRPGYKREQYF. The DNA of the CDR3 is TGTGCCAGCAGCCGCCCAGGGTACAAACGCGAGCAGTACTTC.

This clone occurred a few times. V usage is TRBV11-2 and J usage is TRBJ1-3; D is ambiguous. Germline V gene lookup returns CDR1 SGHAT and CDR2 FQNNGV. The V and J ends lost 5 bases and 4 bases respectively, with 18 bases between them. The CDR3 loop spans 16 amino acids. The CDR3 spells CASSNPGHKGGNTIYF. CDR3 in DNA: TGTGCCAGCAGCAACCCCGGTCACAAAGGCGGAAACACCATATATTTT.

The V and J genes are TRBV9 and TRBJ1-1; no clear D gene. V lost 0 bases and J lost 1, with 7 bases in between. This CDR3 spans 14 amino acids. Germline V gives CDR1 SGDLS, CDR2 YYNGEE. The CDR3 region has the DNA TGTGCCAGCAGCGTAGCGGGGAGGAACACTGAAGCTTTCTTT. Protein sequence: CASSVAGRNTEAFF. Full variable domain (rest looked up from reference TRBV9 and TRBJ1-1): DSGVTQTPKHLITATGQRVTLRCSPRSGDLSVYWYQQSLDQGLQFLIQYYNGEERAKGNILERFSAQQFPDLHSELNLSSLELGDSALYFCASSVAGRNTEAFFGQGTRLTVV.